This TCR beta chain was identified during a study of regulatory T cells in long-lasting Graves disease. Researchers made TCR beta libraries by using iRepertoire HTBI primers and running Arm-PCR on CDR3 regions. TCRdb analysed the multiplex PCR reads with MiXCR anew, one entry per CDR3 protein. The sample has 500,000 or so distinct CDR3 sequences, 13% to 15% seen once. Time point noted: newly diagnosed GD, antithyroid drugs for less than 3 months. PBMCs were the source of the RNA used for TCR sequencing. The CDR3 covers 16 residues. V lost 5 bases to trimming and J lost 7 bases, with 18 bases between them. Germline lookup yields CDR1 LNHNV and CDR2 YYDKDF (reference sequence). This clonotype was observed a handful of times. This same sample was also part of a study on T cells in Graves' hyperthyroidism and ophthalmopathy.

Sequencing was performed on peripheral blood mononuclear cells (PBMCs), taken at new diagnosis, from a patient treated with antithyroid drugs. The receptor was isolated from a woman in her forties or fifties with Graves disease. The chain is built from TRBV15 and TRBJ1-6; D might be TRBD1 (5 bases). The CDR3 coding sequence is TGTGCCACCAGCCGCAGGCGGCTGGGGGAGAATTCACCCCTCCACTTT. Its protein is CATSRRRLGENSPLHF.